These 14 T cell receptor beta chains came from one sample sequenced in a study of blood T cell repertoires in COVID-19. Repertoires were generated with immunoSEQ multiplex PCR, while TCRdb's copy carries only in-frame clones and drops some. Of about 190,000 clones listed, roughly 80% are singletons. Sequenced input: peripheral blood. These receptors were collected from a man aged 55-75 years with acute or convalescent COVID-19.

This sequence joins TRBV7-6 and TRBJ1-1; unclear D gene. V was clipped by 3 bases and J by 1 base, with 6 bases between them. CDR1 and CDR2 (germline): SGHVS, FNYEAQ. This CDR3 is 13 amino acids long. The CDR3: CASSFYKNTEAFF. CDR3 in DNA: TGTGCCAGCAGCTTTTACAAGAACACTGAAGCTTTCTTT. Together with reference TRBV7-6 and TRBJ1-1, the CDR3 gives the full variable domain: GAGVSQSPRYKVTKRGQDVALRCDPISGHVSLYWYRQALGQGPEFLTYFNYEAQQDKSGLPNDRFSAERPEGSISTLTIQRTEQRDSAMYRCASSFYKNTEAFFGQGTRLTVV.

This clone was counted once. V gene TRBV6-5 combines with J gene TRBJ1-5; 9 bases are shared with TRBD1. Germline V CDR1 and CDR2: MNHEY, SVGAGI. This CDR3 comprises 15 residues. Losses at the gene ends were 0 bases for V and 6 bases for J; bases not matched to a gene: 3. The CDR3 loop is CASSYSRQGGQPQHF. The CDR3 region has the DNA TGTGCCAGCAGTTACTCGAGACAGGGGGGTCAGCCCCAGCATTTT.

CDR3 sequence: CAGRSPAEEKLFF. As DNA, the CDR3 is TGTGCCGGAAGGTCCCCCGCGGAGGAAAAACTGTTTTTT. The chain combines TRBV2 with TRBJ1-4, with D unclear. The CDR3 has 13 residues. Germline V lookup: CDR1 SNHLY, CDR2 FYNNEI. V was trimmed by 11 bases and J by 8 bases, leaving 18 bases between them.

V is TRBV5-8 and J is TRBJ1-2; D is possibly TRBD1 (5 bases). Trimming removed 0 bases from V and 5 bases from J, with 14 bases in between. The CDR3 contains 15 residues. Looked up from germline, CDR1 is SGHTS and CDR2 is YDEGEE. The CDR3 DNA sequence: TGTGCCAGCAGCTTGGCCGTGCAGGGAGGGTATGGCTACACCTTC. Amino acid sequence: CASSLAVQGGYGYTF.

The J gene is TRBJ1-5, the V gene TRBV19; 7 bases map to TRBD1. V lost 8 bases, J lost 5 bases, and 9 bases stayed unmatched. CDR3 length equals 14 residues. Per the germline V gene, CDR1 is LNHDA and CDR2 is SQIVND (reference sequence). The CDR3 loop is CASDDRVGHQPQHF. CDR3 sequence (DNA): TGTGCCAGTGATGACAGGGTCGGACATCAGCCCCAGCATTTT.

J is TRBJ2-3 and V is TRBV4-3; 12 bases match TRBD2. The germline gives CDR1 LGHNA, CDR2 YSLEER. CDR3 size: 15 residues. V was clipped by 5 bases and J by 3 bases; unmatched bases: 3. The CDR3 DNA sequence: TGCGCCAGCAGCTCTCTAGCGGGGGGGACAGATACGCAGTATTTT. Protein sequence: CASSSLAGGTDTQYF.

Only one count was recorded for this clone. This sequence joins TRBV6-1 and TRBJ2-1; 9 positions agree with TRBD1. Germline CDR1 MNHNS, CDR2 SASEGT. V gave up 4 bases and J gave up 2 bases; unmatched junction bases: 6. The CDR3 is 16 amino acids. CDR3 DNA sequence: TGTGCCAGCAGTGTTTGGGACAGGGCTACCTACAATGAGCAGTTCTTC. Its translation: CASSVWDRATYNEQFF.

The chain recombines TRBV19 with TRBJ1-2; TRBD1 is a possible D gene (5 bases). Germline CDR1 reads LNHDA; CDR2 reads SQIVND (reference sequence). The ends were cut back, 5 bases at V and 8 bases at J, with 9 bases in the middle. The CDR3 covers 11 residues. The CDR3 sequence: CASSSDRGYTF. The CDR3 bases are TGTGCCAGTAGTTCAGACAGAGGCTACACCTTC. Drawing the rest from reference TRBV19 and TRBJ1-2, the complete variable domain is DGGITQSPKYLFRKEGQNVTLSCEQNLNHDAMYWYRQDPGQGLRLIYYSQIVNDFQKGDIAEGYSVSREKKESFPLTVTSAQKNPTAFYLCASSSDRGYTFGSGTRLTVV.

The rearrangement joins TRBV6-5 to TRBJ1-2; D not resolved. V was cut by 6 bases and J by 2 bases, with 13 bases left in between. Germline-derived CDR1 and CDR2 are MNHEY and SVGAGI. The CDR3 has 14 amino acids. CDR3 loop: CASSEAASNYGYTF. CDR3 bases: TGTGCCAGCAGCGAGGCAGCTTCCAACTATGGCTACACCTTC.

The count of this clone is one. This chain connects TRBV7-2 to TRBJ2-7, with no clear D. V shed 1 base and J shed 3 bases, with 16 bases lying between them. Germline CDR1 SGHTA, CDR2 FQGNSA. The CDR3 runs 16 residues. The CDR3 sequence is CASSLDSSGSDYEQYF. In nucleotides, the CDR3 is TGTGCCAGCAGCTTAGACTCTAGTGGATCCGACTACGAGCAGTACTTC. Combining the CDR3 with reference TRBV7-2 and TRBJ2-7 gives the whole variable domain GAGVSQSPSNKVTEKGKDVELRCDPISGHTALYWYRQSLGQGLEFLIYFQGNSAPDKSGLPSDRFSAERTGGSVSTLTIQRTQQEDSAVYLCASSLDSSGSDYEQYFGPGTRLTVT.

The CDR3 loop is CASSFGTGGRSTEAFF. In nucleotides, the CDR3 is TGCGCCAGCAGCTTCGGGACAGGGGGCCGGTCGACTGAAGCTTTCTTT. The V call is TRBV5-1, the J call TRBJ1-1, with TRBD1 matching over 12 bases. V dropped 2 bases and J dropped 5; count of bases not matched to a gene: 7. This CDR3 is built from 16 residues. Looked up from germline, CDR1 is SGHRS and CDR2 is YFSETQ.

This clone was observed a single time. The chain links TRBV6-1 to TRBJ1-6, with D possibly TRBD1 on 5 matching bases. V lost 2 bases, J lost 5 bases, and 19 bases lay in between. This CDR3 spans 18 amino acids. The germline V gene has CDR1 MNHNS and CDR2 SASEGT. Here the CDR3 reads CASSELFGWGLNNSPLHF. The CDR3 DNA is TGTGCCAGCAGTGAACTCTTCGGCTGGGGACTGAATAATTCACCCCTCCACTTT.

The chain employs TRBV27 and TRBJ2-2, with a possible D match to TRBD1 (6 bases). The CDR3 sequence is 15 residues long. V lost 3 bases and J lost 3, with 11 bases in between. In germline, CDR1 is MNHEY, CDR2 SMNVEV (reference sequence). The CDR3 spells CASSFTGFDTGELFF. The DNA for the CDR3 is TGTGCCAGCAGTTTCACAGGGTTCGACACCGGGGAGCTGTTTTTT.

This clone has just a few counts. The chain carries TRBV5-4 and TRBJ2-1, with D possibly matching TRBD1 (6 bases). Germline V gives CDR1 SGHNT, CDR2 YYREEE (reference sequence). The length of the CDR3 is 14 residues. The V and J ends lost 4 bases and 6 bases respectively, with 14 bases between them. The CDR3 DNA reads TGTGCCAGCAGCCCCCCCGGACAGATCAATGAGCAGTTCTTC. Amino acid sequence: CASSPPGQINEQFF.